This T cell receptor (beta chain) appears in the sequencing data of a study of blood T cell repertoires in COVID-19. About the research overall: Some COVID-19 samples were acute and others convalescent; all came from the United States, Italy and Spain. From T cells, B-cell-depleted T cells, or PBMCs came the material, which was cDNA or gDNA.

Authors' methods: It was from reference gene primer amplification that nucleated cell counts were estimated. The assay was immunoSEQ multiplex PCR, and TCRdb's table has in-frame clones only and misses some. V and J calls and clone size are as listed in that table; D and trimming were resolved from the DNA. Counted here are around 160,000 clones, around 91% occurring once; the ten biggest clones make up about an eighth. Patients in Seattle were enrolled during active infection, then followed longitudinally. The TCR comes from a man aged 18-30 years with COVID-19, enrolled during active disease. The specimen sequenced was peripheral blood.

DNA of the CDR3: TGTGCCAGCAGCCCTAGGTATGTGGGAGGAGTTTTTAGCGAGCAGTACTTC. It codes for CASSPRYVGGVFSEQYF. The V and J genes are TRBV6-2 or TRBV6-3 and TRBJ2-7, with a weak D call TRBD2 (6 bases). Germline V lookup: CDR1 MNHEY, CDR2 SVGEGT. The CDR3 covers 17 residues. Trimming cost V 6 bases and J 6 bases, with 27 bases left between them.